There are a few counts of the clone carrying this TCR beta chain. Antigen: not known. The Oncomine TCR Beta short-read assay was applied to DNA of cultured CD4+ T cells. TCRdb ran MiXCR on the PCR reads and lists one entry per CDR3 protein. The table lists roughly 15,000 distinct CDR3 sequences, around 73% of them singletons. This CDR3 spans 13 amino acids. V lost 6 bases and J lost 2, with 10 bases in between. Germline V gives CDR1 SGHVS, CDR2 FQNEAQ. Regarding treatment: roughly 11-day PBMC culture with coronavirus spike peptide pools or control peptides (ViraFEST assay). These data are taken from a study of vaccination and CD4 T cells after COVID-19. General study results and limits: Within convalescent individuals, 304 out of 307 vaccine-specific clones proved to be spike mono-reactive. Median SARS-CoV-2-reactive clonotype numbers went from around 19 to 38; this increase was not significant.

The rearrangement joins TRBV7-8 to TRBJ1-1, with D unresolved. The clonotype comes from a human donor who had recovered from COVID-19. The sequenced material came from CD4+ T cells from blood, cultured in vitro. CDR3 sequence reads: CASSRRVNTEAFF. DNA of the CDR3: TGTGCCAGCAGTCGGCGGGTAAACACTGAAGCTTTCTTT.